Below, 19 T cell receptor beta chains from the same sample are listed, as sequenced in a study of shared clonotypes between healthy human individuals. Some clones are missing from TCRdb's copy, which holds only in-frame ones; the method was immunoSEQ multiplex PCR. The table records about 2 million clones, 85% to 95% of them present only once. Sequenced input: naive CD4+ T cells sorted from blood. The sample's subset: CD45RA+ positively selected. These receptors all stem from a man in his late teens or twenties in good health.

The chain links TRBV29-1 to TRBJ2-1; tentatively, D is TRBD2 (5 bases). This CDR3 has 15 amino acids. The germline CDR1 and CDR2 sequences are SQVTM and ANQGSEA. V lost 4 bases and J lost 2, with 15 bases in between. In DNA, the CDR3 is TGCAGCGTTGGCCTTGGTAGCGCCGCCTACAATGAGCAGTTCTTC. It encodes CSVGLGSAAYNEQFF.

The chain has TRBV18 and TRBJ2-3, with TRBD1 identical over 11 bases. This CDR3 has 17 residues. V lost 1 base to trimming and J lost 3 bases; unmatched junction nucleotides: 6. Germline-derived CDR1 and CDR2 are KGHSH and LQKENI. CDR3 in DNA: TGTGCCAGCTCACCACTAGGACAGGGGGCCGGGACAGATACGCAGTATTTT. Protein sequence: CASSPLGQGAGTDTQYF.

This sequence joins TRBV5-5 and TRBJ2-1; no definite D call. Germline values: CDR1 SGHKS, CDR2 YYEKEE (reference sequence). V lost 1 base to trimming and J lost 8 bases, with 4 bases between them. This CDR3 contains 11 residues. In DNA, the CDR3 is TGTGCCAGCAGCTTGAATGATGAGCAGTTCTTC. Its protein product is CASSLNDEQFF.

V is TRBV10-2 and J is TRBJ1-3; possibly TRBD1 for D (6 bases). Germline V gives CDR1 WSHSY, CDR2 SAAADI. The V end lost 3 bases, the J end lost 4 bases, and 22 bases lay between the germline ends. The CDR3 is made up of 18 amino acids. The CDR3 sequence: CASSEFAKSGGRGNTIYF. The CDR3 bases are TGCGCCAGCAGTGAATTTGCGAAATCGGGGGGCAGAGGAAACACCATATATTTT.

This clone has only a few counts. The CDR3 bases are TGTGCCTGGAGTGTAAAAAACTCCTACGAGCAGTACTTC. Its translation: CAWSVKNSYEQYF. V gene TRBV30 combines with J gene TRBJ2-7; D unclear. V lost 0 bases and J lost 0, with 6 bases in between. The germline gives CDR1 GTSNPN, CDR2 SVGIG (reference sequence). The CDR3 loop spans 13 amino acids. Full variable domain (rest looked up from reference TRBV30 and TRBJ2-7): SQTIHQWPATLVQPVGSPLSLECTVEGTSNPNLYWYRQAAGRGLQLLFYSVGIGQISSEVPQNLSASRPQDRQFILSSKKLLLSDSGFYLCAWSVKNSYEQYFGPGTRLTVT.

A word on this clone: The same CDR3 can be traced to other DNA sequences in this sample. V gene TRBV2 combines with J gene TRBJ1-3; possibly TRBD1 for D (5 bases). V lost 6 bases, J lost 0 bases, and 9 bases lay in between. The CDR3 length is 14 residues. Germline CDR1 and CDR2: SNHLY and FYNNEI. CDR3 region: CASRGGNSGNTIYF. CDR3 coding DNA: TGTGCCAGCAGGGGGGGGAACTCTGGAAACACCATATATTTT.

The rearrangement joins TRBV20-1 to TRBJ1-2; D ambiguous. This CDR3 spans 9 amino acids. Germline V gives CDR1 DFQATT, CDR2 SNEGSKA (reference sequence). The CDR3 loop is CTPRTGYTF. CDR3 coding DNA: TGCACGCCTCGGACTGGCTACACCTTC.

The chain joins TRBV2 to TRBJ1-2; the match to TRBD1 covers 8 bases. V dropped 3 bases and J dropped 7; count of bases not matched to a gene: 13. Germline assignment: CDR1 SNHLY and CDR2 FYNNEI. The CDR3 is 16 residues long. The CDR3 bases are TGTGCCAGCAGTGATCCGGGACAGGCGCGGGAGGGTGGCTACACCTTC. Translated, it gives CASSDPGQAREGGYTF.

V usage is TRBV18 and J usage is TRBJ1-2, with 9 bases matching TRBD1. This CDR3 has 16 residues. V lost 5 bases to trimming and J lost 5 bases; unmatched junction nucleotides: 12. Germline CDR1 KGHSH, CDR2 LQKENI. DNA for the CDR3: TGTGCCAGCTCAACCGGGACAGGGAACTTAGTTTATGGCTACACCTTC. Protein product: CASSTGTGNLVYGYTF.

The CDR3 protein is CASSEDLAGVVYEQYF. CDR3 bases: TGTGCCAGCAGTGAAGACCTAGCGGGAGTTGTCTACGAGCAGTACTTC. The genes are TRBV6-1 and TRBJ2-7; 10 bases are shared with TRBD2. The CDR3 is 16 amino acids. Looked up from germline, CDR1 is MNHNS and CDR2 is SASEGT. The junction had 6 bases not matched to a gene; V was cut back by 1 base and J by 3 bases.

V usage is TRBV27 and J usage is TRBJ2-2; D remains unclear. Germline values: CDR1 MNHEY, CDR2 SMNVEV (reference sequence). The CDR3 extends over 12 amino acids. The V and J ends lost 6 bases and 4 bases respectively, with 6 bases between them. The CDR3 is CASSNPTGELFF. In DNA form, the CDR3 reads TGTGCCAGCAGCAACCCCACCGGGGAGCTGTTTTTT.

The V and J genes are TRBV9 and TRBJ2-6, with unresolved D. The CDR3 consists of 15 residues. V gave up 3 bases and J gave up 0 bases, with 7 bases separating them. Looked up from germline, CDR1 is SGDLS and CDR2 is YYNGEE. The CDR3 here is CASSGRISGANVLTF. The CDR3 DNA is TGTGCCAGCAGCGGACGGATCTCTGGGGCCAACGTCCTGACTTTC.

The chain is built from TRBV5-4 and TRBJ1-4; 7 positions agree with TRBD1. Trimming took 1 base from V and 7 from J; bases not matched to a gene: 10. CDR3 length equals 16 residues. In germline, CDR1 is SGHNT, CDR2 YYREEE (reference sequence). This CDR3 is CASSLRRQGFGEKLFF. The CDR3 region has the DNA TGTGCCAGCAGCTTGAGAAGACAGGGTTTCGGTGAAAAACTGTTTTTT.

This clone is a singleton in its sample. The rearrangement links TRBV6-5 to TRBJ2-4, with D maybe TRBD2 (6 bases). The CDR3 extends over 13 amino acids. The V end was cut by 6 bases, the J end by 8 bases, with 14 bases between. Germline V gene data show CDR1 as MNHEY and CDR2 as SVGAGI. The CDR3 DNA reads as TGTGCCAGCAGGCAGGCAGGAGGGTACATTCAGTACTTC. The encoded protein is CASRQAGGYIQYF.

The chain carries TRBV25-1 and TRBJ2-3; 7 positions match TRBD1. The ends lost 6 bases at V and 2 bases at J; junction bases unmatched: 8. The germline gives CDR1 MGHDK, CDR2 SYGVNS. The CDR3 covers 15 residues. The CDR3 DNA reads as TGTGCCAGCAGCCCGGGACAGACATACACAGATACGCAGTATTTT. Its translation: CASSPGQTYTDTQYF.

The gene calls are TRBV6-5 and TRBJ2-1, with D hard to call. The CDR3 length is 15 residues. Deletions cut 0 bases from V and 0 bases from J, with 6 bases between. In germline, CDR1 is MNHEY, CDR2 SVGAGI. The CDR3 is CASSYSSLSYNEQFF. The CDR3 DNA reads TGTGCCAGCAGTTACTCAAGTCTCTCCTACAATGAGCAGTTCTTC.

With regard to this clone: Other DNA sequences from this sample encode an identical CDR3 as well. The rearrangement joins TRBV29-1 to TRBJ2-3, with D unresolved. The CDR3 spans 13 residues. V shed 5 bases and J shed 0 bases, with 9 bases lying between them. The V gene's germline CDR1 is SQVTM and CDR2 ANQGSEA. CDR3 region: CSVTDRSTDTQYF. The CDR3 bases are TGCAGCGTTACCGACCGTAGCACAGATACGCAGTATTTT.

The chain has TRBV5-1 and TRBJ1-6, with D unresolved. The germline V and J ends were trimmed by 0 bases and 10 bases, with 14 bases remaining between them. Germline V gene data show CDR1 as SGHRS and CDR2 as YFSETQ. The CDR3 totals 15 residues. The CDR3 region is CASSLEPTLGSPLHF. The CDR3, as DNA: TGCGCCAGCAGCTTGGAGCCGACCTTGGGGTCACCCCTCCACTTT.

This chain joins TRBV5-1 and TRBJ2-1, with 10 bases identical to TRBD2. Germline values: CDR1 SGHRS, CDR2 YFSETQ. The V and J ends lost 6 bases and 4 bases, in that order; junction bases with no gene match: 19. The CDR3 consists of 19 residues. In nucleotides, the CDR3 is TGCGCCAGCACTCAACGGGGGGCTAGCGGGAGTATGGGTTACAATGAGCAGTTCTTC. It specifies CASTQRGASGSMGYNEQFF. Combining the CDR3 with reference TRBV5-1 and TRBJ2-1 gives the whole variable domain KAGVTQTPRYLIKTRGQQVTLSCSPISGHRSVSWYQQTPGQGLQFLFEYFSETQRNKGNFPGRFSGRQFSNSRSEMNVSTLELGDSALYLCASTQRGASGSMGYNEQFFGPGTRLTVL.